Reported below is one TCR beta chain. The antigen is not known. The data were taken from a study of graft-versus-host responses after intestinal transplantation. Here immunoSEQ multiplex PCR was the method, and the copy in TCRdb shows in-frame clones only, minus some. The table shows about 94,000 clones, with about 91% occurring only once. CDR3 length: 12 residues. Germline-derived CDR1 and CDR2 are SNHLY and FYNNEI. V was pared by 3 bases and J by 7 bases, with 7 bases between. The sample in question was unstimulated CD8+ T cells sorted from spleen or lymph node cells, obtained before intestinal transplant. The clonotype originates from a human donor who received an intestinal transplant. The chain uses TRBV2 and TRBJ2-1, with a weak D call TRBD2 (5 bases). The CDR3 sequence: CASSDSGNEQFF. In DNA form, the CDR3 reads TGTGCCAGCAGTGACTCGGGGAATGAGCAGTTCTTC.